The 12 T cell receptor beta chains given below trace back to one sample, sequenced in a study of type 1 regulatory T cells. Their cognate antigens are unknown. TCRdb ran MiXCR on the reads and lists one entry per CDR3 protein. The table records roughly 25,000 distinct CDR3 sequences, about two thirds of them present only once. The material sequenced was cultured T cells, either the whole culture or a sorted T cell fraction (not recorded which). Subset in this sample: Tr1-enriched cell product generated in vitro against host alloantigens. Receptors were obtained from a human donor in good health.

CDR3 coding DNA: TGCGCCAGCAGCCCCTTCGACAGGGACTACGAGCAGTACTTC. Its translation is CASSPFDRDYEQYF. This sequence joins TRBV5-1 and TRBJ2-7; 7 bases map to TRBD1. CDR3 length: 14 residues. V gave up 4 bases and J gave up 3 bases; unmatched junction bases: 7. Germline V gene lookup returns CDR1 SGHRS and CDR2 YFSETQ. The full variable domain, completed using reference TRBV5-1 and TRBJ2-7, is KAGVTQTPRYLIKTRGQQVTLSCSPISGHRSVSWYQQTPGQGLQFLFEYFSETQRNKGNFPGRFSGRQFSNSRSEMNVSTLELGDSALYLCASSPFDRDYEQYFGPGTRLTVT.

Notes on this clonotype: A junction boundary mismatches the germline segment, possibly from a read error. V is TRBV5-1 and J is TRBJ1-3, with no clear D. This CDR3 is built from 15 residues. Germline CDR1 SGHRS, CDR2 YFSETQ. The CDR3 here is CTSSRESASGNTIYF. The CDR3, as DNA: TGCACCAGCAGCCGCGAGAGTGCCTCTGGAAACACCATATATTTT. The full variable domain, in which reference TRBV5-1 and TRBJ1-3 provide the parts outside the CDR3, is KAGVTQTPRYLIKTRGQQVTLSCSPISGHRSVSWYQQTPGQGLQFLFEYFSETQRNKGNFPGRFSGRQFSNSRSEMNVSTLELGDSALYLCTSSRESASGNTIYFGEGSWLTVV.

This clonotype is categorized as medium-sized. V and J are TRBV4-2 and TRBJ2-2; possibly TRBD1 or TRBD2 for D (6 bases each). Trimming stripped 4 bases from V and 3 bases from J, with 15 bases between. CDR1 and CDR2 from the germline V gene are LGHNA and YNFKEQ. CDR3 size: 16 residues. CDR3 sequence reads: CASSLSGGLDTGELFF. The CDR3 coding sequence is TGTGCCAGCAGCCTCTCTGGGGGGCTTGACACCGGGGAGCTGTTTTTT.

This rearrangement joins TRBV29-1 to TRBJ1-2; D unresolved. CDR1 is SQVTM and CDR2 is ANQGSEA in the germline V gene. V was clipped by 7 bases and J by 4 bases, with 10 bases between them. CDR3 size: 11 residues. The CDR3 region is CSAVRPYGYTF. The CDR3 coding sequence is TGCAGCGCCGTCAGACCCTATGGCTACACCTTC.

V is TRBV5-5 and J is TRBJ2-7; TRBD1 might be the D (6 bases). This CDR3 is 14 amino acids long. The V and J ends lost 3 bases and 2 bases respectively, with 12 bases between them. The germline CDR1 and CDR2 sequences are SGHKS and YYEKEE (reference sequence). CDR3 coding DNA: TGTGCCAGCAGCTGGGGACAAGTTGCCTACGAGCAGTACTTC. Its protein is CASSWGQVAYEQYF.

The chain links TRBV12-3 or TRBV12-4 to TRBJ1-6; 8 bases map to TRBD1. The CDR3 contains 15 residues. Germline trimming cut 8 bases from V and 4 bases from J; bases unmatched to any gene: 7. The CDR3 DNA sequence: TGTGCCAGCTCCGGGACAGGCTTTTATAATTCACCCCTCCACTTT. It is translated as CASSGTGFYNSPLHF.

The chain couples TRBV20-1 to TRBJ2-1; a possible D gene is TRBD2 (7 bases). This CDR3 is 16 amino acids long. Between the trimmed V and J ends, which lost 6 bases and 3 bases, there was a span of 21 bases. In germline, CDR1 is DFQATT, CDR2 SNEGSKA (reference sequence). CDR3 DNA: TGCAGTGCGGGGGGCTGGGGAGGGCCCAACTACAATGAGCAGTTCTTC. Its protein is CSAGGWGGPNYNEQFF.

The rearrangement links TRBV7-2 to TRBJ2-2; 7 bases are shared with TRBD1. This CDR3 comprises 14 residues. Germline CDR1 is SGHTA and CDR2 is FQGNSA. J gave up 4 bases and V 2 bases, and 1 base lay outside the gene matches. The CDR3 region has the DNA TGTGCCAGCAGCTTACAGGGGGTCACCGGGGAGCTGTTTTTT. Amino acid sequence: CASSLQGVTGELFF.

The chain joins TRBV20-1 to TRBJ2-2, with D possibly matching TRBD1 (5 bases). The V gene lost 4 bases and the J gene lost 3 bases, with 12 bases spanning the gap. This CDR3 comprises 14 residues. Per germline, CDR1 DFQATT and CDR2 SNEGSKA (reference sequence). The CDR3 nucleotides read TGCAGTGCTACCTCAAGGACACACACCGGGGAGCTGTTTTTT. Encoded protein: CSATSRTHTGELFF.

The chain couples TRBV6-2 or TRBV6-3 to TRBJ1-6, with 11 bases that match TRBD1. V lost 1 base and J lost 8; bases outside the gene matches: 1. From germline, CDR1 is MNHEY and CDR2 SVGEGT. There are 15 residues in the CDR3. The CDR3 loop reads CASSYWGQGDSPLHF. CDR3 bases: TGTGCCAGCAGTTACTGGGGACAGGGGGATTCACCCCTCCACTTT.

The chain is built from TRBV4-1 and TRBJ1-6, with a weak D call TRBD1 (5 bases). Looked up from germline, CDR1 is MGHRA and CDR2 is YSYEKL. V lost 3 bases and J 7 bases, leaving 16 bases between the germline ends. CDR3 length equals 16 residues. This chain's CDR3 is CASSQGQGPRNSPLHF. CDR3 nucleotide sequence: TGCGCCAGCAGCCAGGGGCAGGGCCCGCGGAATTCACCCCTCCACTTT.

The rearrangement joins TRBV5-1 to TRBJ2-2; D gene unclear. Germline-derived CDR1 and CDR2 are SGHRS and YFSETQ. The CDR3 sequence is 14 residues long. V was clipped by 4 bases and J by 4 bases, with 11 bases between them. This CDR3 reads CASSTDPSTGELFF. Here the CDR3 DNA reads TGCGCCAGCAGCACGGACCCCTCCACCGGGGAGCTGTTTTTT.